This TCR beta chain is from a study of T cell responses to AZD1222 COVID-19 vaccine. Study-level results: Clonal diversity may have been underestimated in mostly white British donors. In the spike-specific TCR repertoire, nearly half reportedly target unmutated variant regions.

As to this clone: Its specificity is unknown.

TCRdb's copy holds only in-frame clones and misses some; the assay was immunoSEQ multiplex PCR. Of 120,000 to 150,000 clones listed, 91% are singletons. Trimming removed 4 bases at V and 2 bases at J, with 12 bases between. Germline V gene data show CDR1 as KGHDR and CDR2 as SFDVKD. This CDR3 is built from 15 residues. The TCR comes from an adult in good health. The sequencing here drew on peripheral blood, taken on day 0 of AZD1222 vaccination. The chain carries TRBV24-1 and TRBJ2-3; maybe TRBD1 (5 bases). The CDR3 nucleotides are TGTGCCACCAGTGACACGACAGACTCCACAGATACGCAGTATTTT. Its protein product is CATSDTTDSTDTQYF.